A single T cell receptor (beta chain) is shown here with its context. These data are taken from a study of control samples from healthy donors and cancer patients. Trimming removed 2 bases from V and 5 bases from J; junction bases left unmatched: 7. The CDR3 covers 15 residues. The germline gives CDR1 SGHDT, CDR2 YYEEEE. The assay was immunoSEQ multiplex PCR, and TCRdb's table has in-frame clones only and misses some. The table has about 170,000 clones, approximately 92% seen once. The sample comprised blood. This sequence originates from a woman aged 55-69 years in good health. The J gene is TRBJ1-5, the V gene TRBV5-6; 7 bases fit TRBD1. CDR3 in amino acids: CASSLGQVIDQPQHF. The DNA of the CDR3 is TGTGCCAGCAGCTTAGGACAGGTAATCGATCAGCCCCAGCATTTT.